Listed here are 30 T cell receptor beta chains from one sample, sequenced in a study of cytomegalovirus exposure and HLA in healthy donors. The PCR was carried out with 60 Vbeta primers and 13 Jbeta primers. This table comes from immunoSEQ multiplex PCR, and its TCRdb copy is limited to in-frame clones, with some not included. The sample comprises fewer than 300,000 clones, roughly 89% of which are singletons, and approximately 4.3% rests with the top ten. Sequenced material: PBMCs. These TCRs come from a man aged 35 to 55 in good health and CMV-seropositive.

The chain recombines TRBV18 with TRBJ2-1; a weak D match, TRBD1 (6 bases). The germline gives CDR1 KGHSH, CDR2 LQKENI. The ends were cut back, 4 bases at V and 4 bases at J, with 14 bases in the middle. The CDR3 has 15 residues. The CDR3 loop is CASSLPGTTYNEQFF. The DNA for the CDR3 is TGTGCCAGCTCACTGCCCGGGACAACATACAATGAGCAGTTCTTC.

The gene calls are TRBV5-1 and TRBJ2-7; unclear D gene. The CDR3 loop spans 15 amino acids. V dropped 6 bases and J dropped 0 bases, with 16 bases sitting between them. Per germline, CDR1 SGHRS and CDR2 YFSETQ. Here the CDR3 reads CASTSSPLSSYEQYF. Written as DNA, the CDR3 is TGCGCCAGCACCTCCTCCCCACTGAGCTCCTACGAGCAGTACTTC.

The V call is TRBV6-4, the J call TRBJ2-3; tentative D call: TRBD1 (5 bases). This CDR3 is built from 14 residues. V was shortened by 5 bases and J by 5 bases, with 14 bases between the two germline ends. Germline lookup yields CDR1 MRHNA and CDR2 SNTAGT. In nucleotides, the CDR3 is TGTGCCAGCAGTCCCCGCAGGGCTGGAGATACGCAGTATTTT. Translating it yields CASSPRRAGDTQYF.

This clone was detected only a few times. The genes are TRBV6-1 and TRBJ1-1, with 7 bases matching TRBD1. The CDR3 runs 16 residues. Germline loops: CDR1 MNHNS, CDR2 SASEGT. Unmatched junction bases numbered 10, after V lost 1 base and J lost 5 bases. CDR3 loop: CASSEGFRRGQTEAFF. The CDR3 bases are TGTGCCAGCAGTGAAGGGTTTAGGAGGGGGCAAACTGAAGCTTTCTTT.

This clone has more than one count but fewer than ten. The chain uses TRBV7-2 and TRBJ2-7; tentative D call: TRBD1 (5 bases). This CDR3 contains 12 residues. CDR1 is SGHTA and CDR2 is FQGNSA in the germline V gene. V was trimmed by 4 bases and J by 7 bases, leaving 11 bases between them. The CDR3 bases are TGTGCCAGCAGCTACCGACAGACGGAGCAGTACTTC. Protein product: CASSYRQTEQYF.

The chain employs TRBV7-9 and TRBJ2-1; TRBD2 aligns across 12 bases. Per the germline V gene, CDR1 is SEHNR and CDR2 is FQNEAQ (reference sequence). The length of the CDR3 is 16 residues. Trimming at V came to 1 base and at J to 8 bases, leaving 6 bases not matched to a gene. The CDR3 sequence: CASSLVSSGRGDEQFF. Here the CDR3 DNA reads TGTGCCAGCAGCTTAGTGTCTAGCGGGAGGGGGGATGAGCAGTTCTTC. Using reference TRBV7-9 and TRBJ2-1 for the parts outside the CDR3, the full variable domain is DTGVSQNPRHKITKRGQNVTFRCDPISEHNRLYWYRQTLGQGPEFLTYFQNEAQLEKSRLLSDRFSAERPKGSFSTLEIQRTEQGDSAMYLCASSLVSSGRGDEQFFGPGTRLTVL.

The chain has TRBV29-1 and TRBJ1-5, with a possible D match to TRBD1 (6 bases). V was pared by 4 bases and J by 3 bases, with 16 bases between. CDR1 and CDR2 (germline): SQVTM, ANQGSEA. The CDR3 is 15 residues long. The CDR3, as DNA: TGCAGCGTTGTTGAGACCGGGACAACCAATCAGCCCCAGCATTTT. The encoded protein is CSVVETGTTNQPQHF.

V gene TRBV7-9 combines with J gene TRBJ1-1; D remains unclear. CDR1 and CDR2 from the germline V gene are SEHNR and FQNEAQ (reference sequence). This CDR3 contains 16 residues. V lost 1 base to trimming and J lost 6 bases, with 18 bases between them. DNA of the CDR3: TGTGCCAGCAGCTTAGTGAGCGGTCCCGAGGTAGCTGAAGCTTTCTTT. Encoded protein: CASSLVSGPEVAEAFF.

CDR3 DNA: TGTGCCAGCAGCGTAGGGGTGCGGTTCTACGAGCAGTACTTC. Its protein product is CASSVGVRFYEQYF. The V and J genes are TRBV9 and TRBJ2-7, with D unclear. Germline values: CDR1 SGDLS, CDR2 YYNGEE. This CDR3 is 14 amino acids long. V shed 0 bases and J shed 3 bases, with 10 bases lying between them.

In DNA form, the CDR3 reads TGTGCCAGCAGCACCGGGACAGGGGGGACTGGCTACACCTTC. Translated: CASSTGTGGTGYTF. V usage is TRBV5-6 and J usage is TRBJ1-2, with 11 bases fitting TRBD1. CDR1 and CDR2 from the germline V gene are SGHDT and YYEEEE. J gave up 7 bases and V 4 bases, and 6 bases lay outside the gene matches. The length of the CDR3 is 14 residues.

The CDR3, as DNA: TGTGCCAGCAGCCAGATTCAGGGGCCCTCCTACGAGCAGTACTTC. It yields the protein CASSQIQGPSYEQYF. V usage is TRBV6-5 and J usage is TRBJ2-7; D might be TRBD1 (6 bases). Germline V gene sequence: CDR1 MNHEY, CDR2 SVGAGI. The CDR3 spans 15 residues. V lost 6 bases, J lost 0 bases, and 15 bases lay in between.

This chain connects TRBV11-2 to TRBJ2-1; the match to TRBD2 covers 8 bases. The germline V gene has CDR1 SGHAT and CDR2 FQNNGV. The CDR3 sequence is 15 residues long. With 1 base clipped from V and 3 bases from J, the junction kept 2 bases outside the gene matches. For the CDR3, the DNA is TGTGCCAGCAGCTTAGGAGGGACTAGCTACAATGAGCAGTTCTTC. Its protein is CASSLGGTSYNEQFF.

The chain uses TRBV7-9 and TRBJ2-2, with 8 bases lining up with TRBD2. Germline loops: CDR1 SEHNR, CDR2 FQNEAQ (reference sequence). The trim removed 5 bases at V and 3 bases at J, leaving 2 bases unmatched. The CDR3 spans 14 residues. Written as DNA, the CDR3 is TGTGCCAGCAGCCGAGCGGGGGACACCGGGGAGCTGTTTTTT. Translated: CASSRAGDTGELFF.

The CDR3 nucleotides read TGTGCCACCGGATGTAGTGAAGGGGCGGCAGACAACACTGAAGCTTTCTTT. This gives the protein CATGCSEGAADNTEAFF. J is TRBJ1-1 and V is TRBV5-4; TRBD1 is a possible D gene (5 bases). Trimming shortened V by 9 bases and J by 2 bases, and 26 bases separated the two germline ends. The CDR3 extends over 17 amino acids. CDR1 is SGHNT and CDR2 is YYREEE in the germline V gene (reference sequence). Full variable domain (remainder filled in from reference TRBV5-4 and TRBJ1-1): ETGVTQSPTHLIKTRGQQVTLRCSSQSGHNTVSWYQQALGQGPQFIFQYYREEENGRGNFPPRFSGLQFPNYSSELNVNALELDDSALYLCATGCSEGAADNTEAFFGQGTRLTVV.

This chain uses TRBV29-1 with TRBJ1-1, with a tentative D call TRBD1 (5 bases). V was cut by 0 bases and J by 8 bases, with 28 bases left in between. This CDR3 is built from 18 residues. Germline loops: CDR1 SQVTM, CDR2 ANQGSEA. DNA for the CDR3: TGCAGCGTTGAAGATCAGGGTCAGCTCAAGTTGGGAACTAACGAAGCTTTCTTT. Translating it yields CSVEDQGQLKLGTNEAFF. The full variable domain, with the rest looked up from reference TRBV29-1 and TRBJ1-1, is SAVISQKPSRDICQRGTSLTIQCQVDSQVTMMFWYRQQPGQSLTLIATANQGSEATYESGFVIDKFPISRPNLTFSTLTVSNMSPEDSSIYLCSVEDQGQLKLGTNEAFFGQGTRLTVV.

The chain is built from TRBV27 and TRBJ2-7; possible D gene TRBD1, 6 bases. Germline values: CDR1 MNHEY, CDR2 SMNVEV (reference sequence). Deletions cut 3 bases from V and 6 bases from J, with 15 bases between. This CDR3 has 14 amino acids. In DNA form, the CDR3 reads TGTGCCAGCAGTTTTTCTGGGGGCCAGGGCGAGCAGTACTTC. It encodes CASSFSGGQGEQYF.

The rearrangement links TRBV4-1 to TRBJ1-1, with D perhaps matching TRBD1 (5 bases). This CDR3 comprises 14 residues. Trimming shortened V by 1 base and J by 6 bases, and 12 bases separated the two germline ends. The germline V gene has CDR1 MGHRA and CDR2 YSYEKL. CDR3 bases: TGCGCCAGCAGCCAAGCAACAGGTCGGGCTGAAGCTTTCTTT. Protein sequence: CASSQATGRAEAFF.

The chain couples TRBV5-1 to TRBJ2-7, with 7 bases fitting TRBD1. Germline CDR1 reads SGHRS; CDR2 reads YFSETQ. V gave up 0 bases and J gave up 0 bases; unmatched junction bases: 0. The CDR3 loop spans 14 amino acids. CDR3 protein: CASSLDRGSYEQYF. The CDR3 DNA is TGCGCCAGCAGCTTGGACAGGGGCTCCTACGAGCAGTACTTC.

This chain uses TRBV28 with TRBJ1-4; tentatively, D is TRBD1 (5 bases). This CDR3 comprises 16 residues. Germline assignment: CDR1 MDHEN and CDR2 SYDVKM. The V end was cut by 7 bases, the J end by 8 bases, with 23 bases between. The CDR3 spells CASTPFEGEGWEKLFF. For the CDR3, the DNA is TGTGCCAGCACCCCCTTTGAAGGGGAGGGGTGGGAAAAACTGTTTTTT.

The chain has TRBV4-1 and TRBJ2-7, with D maybe TRBD2 (5 bases). The CDR3 consists of 13 residues. V lost 2 bases and J lost 4, with 9 bases in between. Germline V gives CDR1 MGHRA, CDR2 YSYEKL. CDR3 sequence reads: CASSQTRTYEQYF. As DNA, the CDR3 is TGCGCCAGCAGCCAAACCCGGACTTACGAGCAGTACTTC.

V and J are TRBV7-9 and TRBJ2-1; no reliable D call. The germline V gene encodes CDR1 SEHNR and CDR2 FQNEAQ (reference sequence). This CDR3 spans 13 amino acids. V was shortened by 3 bases and J by 10 bases, with 13 bases between the two germline ends. CDR3 amino acids: CASSFFRLEEQFF. CDR3 DNA: TGTGCCAGCAGCTTTTTTAGACTGGAGGAGCAGTTCTTC.

The genes are TRBV27 and TRBJ2-7; 10 bases map to TRBD2. V trimming: 6 bases; J trimming: 2 bases; junction bases outside the gene matches: 7. The CDR3 contains 15 residues. Per the germline V gene, CDR1 is MNHEY and CDR2 is SMNVEV (reference sequence). The CDR3 protein is CASRVTSGPAYEQYF. The CDR3, as DNA: TGTGCCAGCAGGGTGACTAGCGGGCCCGCCTACGAGCAGTACTTC.

This chain uses TRBV4-1 with TRBJ2-1, with 11 bases matching TRBD2. The CDR3 contains 16 residues. The junction had 10 bases not matched to a gene; V was cut back by 4 bases and J by 8 bases. Germline-derived CDR1 and CDR2 are MGHRA and YSYEKL. The CDR3 reads CASSLASSGRFDEQFF. The CDR3 DNA follows: TGCGCCAGCAGCCTCGCTTCTAGCGGGAGGTTCGATGAGCAGTTCTTC.

This clone appeared once. This chain connects TRBV29-1 to TRBJ2-1; D gene uncertain. The V gene lost 7 bases and the J gene lost 8 bases, with 15 bases spanning the gap. Germline CDR1 is SQVTM and CDR2 is ANQGSEA. CDR3 length: 12 residues. CDR3 bases: TGCAGCGCTGTGTCTAATGATCATGAGCAGTTCTTC. Translated, it gives CSAVSNDHEQFF.

This clone was seen a handful of times. The rearrangement links TRBV7-3 to TRBJ2-1; TRBD1 matches 10 bases. Per germline, CDR1 SGHTA and CDR2 FQGTGA. V lost 2 bases and J lost 9; bases outside the gene matches: 13. This CDR3 region has 17 residues. CDR3 residues: CASSLLSGTGDIGEQFF. The CDR3 DNA follows: TGTGCCAGCAGCTTATTATCTGGGACAGGGGACATAGGTGAGCAGTTCTTC.

The chain carries TRBV29-1 and TRBJ1-1; TRBD1 might be the D (5 bases). The germline V gene encodes CDR1 SQVTM and CDR2 ANQGSEA. The CDR3 consists of 12 residues. V lost 6 bases and J 4 bases, leaving 12 bases between the germline ends. CDR3 loop: CSVTGTGTEAFF. The CDR3 region has the DNA TGCAGCGTAACGGGGACTGGCACTGAAGCTTTCTTT.

This chain joins TRBV27 and TRBJ1-5; D is uncertain. The CDR3 consists of 15 residues. Germline assignment: CDR1 MNHEY and CDR2 SMNVEV (reference sequence). V gave up 6 bases and J gave up 4 bases, with 16 bases separating them. In DNA form, the CDR3 reads TGTGCCAGCAGAGCTTGGGAGGGCGGGAATCAGCCCCAGCATTTT. Translation: CASRAWEGGNQPQHF.

V gene TRBV4-1 combines with J gene TRBJ2-7; D may be TRBD2 (6 bases). Between the trimmed V and J ends, which lost 1 base and 2 bases, there was a span of 18 bases. Germline V CDR1 and CDR2: MGHRA, YSYEKL. The CDR3 loop spans 17 amino acids. CDR3 loop: CASSQAITAGSTYEQYF. The DNA of the CDR3 is TGCGCCAGCAGCCAAGCAATTACGGCGGGAAGTACCTACGAGCAGTACTTC.

This rearrangement joins TRBV28 to TRBJ2-2, with 10 nucleotides matching TRBD2. Germline V gene sequence: CDR1 MDHEN, CDR2 SYDVKM. The CDR3 is 17 amino acids. Trimming removed 6 bases from V and 0 bases from J; junction bases left unmatched: 7. The CDR3 reads CASSPPGLATNTGELFF. CDR3 nucleotide sequence: TGTGCCAGCAGCCCACCGGGACTAGCGACGAACACCGGGGAGCTGTTTTTT.

This rearrangement joins TRBV19 to TRBJ1-2, with D perhaps TRBD1 (5 bases). CDR1 and CDR2 (germline): LNHDA, SQIVND (reference sequence). Trimming pared 5 bases from V and 3 bases from J, leaving 13 bases between. The CDR3 covers 14 residues. The CDR3 nucleotides are TGTGCCAGTAGTGTACAGGTCCGGGACTATGGCTACACCTTC. It specifies CASSVQVRDYGYTF.